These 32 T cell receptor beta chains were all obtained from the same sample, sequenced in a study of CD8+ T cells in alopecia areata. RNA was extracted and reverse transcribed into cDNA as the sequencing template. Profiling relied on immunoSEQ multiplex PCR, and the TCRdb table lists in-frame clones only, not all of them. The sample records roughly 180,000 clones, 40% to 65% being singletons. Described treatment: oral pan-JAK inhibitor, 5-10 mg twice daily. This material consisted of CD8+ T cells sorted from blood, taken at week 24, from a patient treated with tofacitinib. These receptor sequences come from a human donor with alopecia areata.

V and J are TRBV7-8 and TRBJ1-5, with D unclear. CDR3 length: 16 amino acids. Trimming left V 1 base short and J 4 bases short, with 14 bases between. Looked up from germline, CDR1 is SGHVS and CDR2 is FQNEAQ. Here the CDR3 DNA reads TGTGCCAGCAGCTTAGGTTTGGCCGGAACAAATCAGCCCCAGCATTTT. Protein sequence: CASSLGLAGTNQPQHF.

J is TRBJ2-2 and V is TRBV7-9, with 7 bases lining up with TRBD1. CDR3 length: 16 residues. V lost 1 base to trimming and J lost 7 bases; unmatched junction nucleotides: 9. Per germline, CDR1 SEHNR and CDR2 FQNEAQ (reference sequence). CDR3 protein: CASSLDRGRGYGELFF. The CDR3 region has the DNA TGTGCCAGCAGCTTAGATCGCGGCAGGGGGTACGGGGAGCTGTTTTTT.

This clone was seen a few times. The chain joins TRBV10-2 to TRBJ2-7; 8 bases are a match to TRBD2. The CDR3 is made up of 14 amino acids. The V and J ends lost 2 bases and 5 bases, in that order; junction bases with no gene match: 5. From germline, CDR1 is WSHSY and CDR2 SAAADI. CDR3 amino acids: CASSEAGGVHEQYF. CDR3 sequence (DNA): TGCGCCAGCAGTGAGGCGGGGGGCGTTCACGAGCAGTACTTC.

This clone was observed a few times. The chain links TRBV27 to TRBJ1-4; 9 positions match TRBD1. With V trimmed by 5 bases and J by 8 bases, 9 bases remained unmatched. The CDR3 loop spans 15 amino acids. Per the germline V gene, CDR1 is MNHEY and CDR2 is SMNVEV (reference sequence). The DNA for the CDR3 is TGTGCCAGCAGTGGCACTAGACAGGGGGGAGAAAAACTGTTTTTT. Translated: CASSGTRQGGEKLFF.

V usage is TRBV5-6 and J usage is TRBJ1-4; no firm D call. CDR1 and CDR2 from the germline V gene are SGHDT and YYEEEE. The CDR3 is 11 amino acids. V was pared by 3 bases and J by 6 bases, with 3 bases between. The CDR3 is CASSSDEKLFF. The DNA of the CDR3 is TGTGCCAGCAGCTCCGATGAAAAACTGTTTTTT.

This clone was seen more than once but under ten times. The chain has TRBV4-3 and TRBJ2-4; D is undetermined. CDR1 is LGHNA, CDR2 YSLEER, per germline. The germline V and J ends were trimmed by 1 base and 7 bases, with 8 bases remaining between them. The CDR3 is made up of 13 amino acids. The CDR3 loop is CASSQAISNIQYF. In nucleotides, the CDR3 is TGCGCCAGCAGCCAAGCAATTTCGAACATTCAGTACTTC.

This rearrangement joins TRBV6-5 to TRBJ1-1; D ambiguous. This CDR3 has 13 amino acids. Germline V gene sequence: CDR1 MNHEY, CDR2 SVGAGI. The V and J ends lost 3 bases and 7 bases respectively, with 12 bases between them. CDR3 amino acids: CASSYSQSYEAFF. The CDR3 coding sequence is TGTGCCAGCAGTTATTCCCAGAGTTATGAAGCTTTCTTT.

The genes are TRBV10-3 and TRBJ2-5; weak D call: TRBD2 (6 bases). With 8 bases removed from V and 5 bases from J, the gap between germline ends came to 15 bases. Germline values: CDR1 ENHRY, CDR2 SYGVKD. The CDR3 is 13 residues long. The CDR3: CAIGPEGHETQYF. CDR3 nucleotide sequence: TGTGCCATCGGGCCGGAGGGCCACGAGACCCAGTACTTC.

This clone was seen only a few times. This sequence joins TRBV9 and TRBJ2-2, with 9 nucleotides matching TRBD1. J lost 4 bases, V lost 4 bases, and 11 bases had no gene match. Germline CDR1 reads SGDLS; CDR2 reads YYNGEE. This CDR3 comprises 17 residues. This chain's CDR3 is CASSNRKQGAPTGELFF. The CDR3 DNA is TGTGCCAGCAGCAACCGAAAACAGGGGGCGCCCACCGGGGAGCTGTTTTTT.

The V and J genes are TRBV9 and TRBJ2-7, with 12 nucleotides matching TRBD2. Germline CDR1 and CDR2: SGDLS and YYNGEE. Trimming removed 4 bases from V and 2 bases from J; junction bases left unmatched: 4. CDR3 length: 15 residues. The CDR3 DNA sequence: TGTGCCAGCAGCCCGAGACTAGCGGGGGCCTACGAGCAGTACTTC. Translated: CASSPRLAGAYEQYF.

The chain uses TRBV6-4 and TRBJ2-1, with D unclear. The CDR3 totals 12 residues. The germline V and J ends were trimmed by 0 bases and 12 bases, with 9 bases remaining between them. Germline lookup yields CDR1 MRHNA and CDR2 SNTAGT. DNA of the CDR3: TGTGCCAGCAGTGACTCTAAATTCCGGCAGTTCTTC. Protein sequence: CASSDSKFRQFF.

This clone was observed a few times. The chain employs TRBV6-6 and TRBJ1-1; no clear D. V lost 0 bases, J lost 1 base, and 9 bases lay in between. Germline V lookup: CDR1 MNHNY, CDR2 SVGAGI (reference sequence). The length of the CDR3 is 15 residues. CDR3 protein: CASSYSGRTNTEAFF. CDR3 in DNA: TGTGCCAGCAGTTACTCGGGCAGAACGAACACTGAAGCTTTCTTT.

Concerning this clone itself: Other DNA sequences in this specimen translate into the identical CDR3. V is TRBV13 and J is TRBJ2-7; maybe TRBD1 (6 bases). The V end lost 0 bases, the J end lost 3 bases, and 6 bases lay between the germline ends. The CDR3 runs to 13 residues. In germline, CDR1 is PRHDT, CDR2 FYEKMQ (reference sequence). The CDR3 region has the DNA TGTGCCAGCAGCTTAGGCAGGGGCTACGAGCAGTACTTC. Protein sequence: CASSLGRGYEQYF.

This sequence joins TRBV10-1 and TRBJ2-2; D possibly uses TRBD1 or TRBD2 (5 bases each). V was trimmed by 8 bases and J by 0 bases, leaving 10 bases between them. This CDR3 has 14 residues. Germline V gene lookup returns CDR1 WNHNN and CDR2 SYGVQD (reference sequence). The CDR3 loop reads CASGDVSNTGELFF. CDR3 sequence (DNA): TGCGCCAGCGGGGACGTCTCGAACACCGGGGAGCTGTTTTTT.

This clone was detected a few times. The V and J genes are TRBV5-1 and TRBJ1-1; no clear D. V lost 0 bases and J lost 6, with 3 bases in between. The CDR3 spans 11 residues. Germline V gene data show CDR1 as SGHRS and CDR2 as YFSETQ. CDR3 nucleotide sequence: TGCGCCAGCAGCTTGGGGTCTGAAGCTTTCTTT. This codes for CASSLGSEAFF.

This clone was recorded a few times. Here the CDR3 reads CATSLRGDTDTQYF. In DNA form, the CDR3 reads TGTGCCACTTCCCTTCGGGGGGACACAGATACGCAGTATTTT. The V and J genes are TRBV10-3 and TRBJ2-3, with TRBD2 matching 7 bases. The CDR3 sequence is 14 residues long. The J segment lost 2 bases and the V segment lost 10 bases, leaving 9 bases of the junction unmatched. Germline values: CDR1 ENHRY, CDR2 SYGVKD.

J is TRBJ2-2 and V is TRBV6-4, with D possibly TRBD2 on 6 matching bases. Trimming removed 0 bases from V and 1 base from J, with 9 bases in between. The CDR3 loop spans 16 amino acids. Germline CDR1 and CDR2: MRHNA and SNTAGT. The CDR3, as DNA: TGTGCCAGCAGTGACTCGGGGGGAAGGAACACCGGGGAGCTGTTTTTT. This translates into CASSDSGGRNTGELFF.

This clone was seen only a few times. Here the CDR3 DNA reads TGTGCCAGCAGTGATCAGGACTACACCGGGGAGCTGTTTTTT. Translated, it gives CASSDQDYTGELFF. This chain links TRBV25-1 with TRBJ2-2; D might be TRBD2 (5 bases). This CDR3 spans 14 amino acids. V lost 3 bases, J lost 3 bases, and 8 bases lay in between. Germline lookup yields CDR1 MGHDK and CDR2 SYGVNS.

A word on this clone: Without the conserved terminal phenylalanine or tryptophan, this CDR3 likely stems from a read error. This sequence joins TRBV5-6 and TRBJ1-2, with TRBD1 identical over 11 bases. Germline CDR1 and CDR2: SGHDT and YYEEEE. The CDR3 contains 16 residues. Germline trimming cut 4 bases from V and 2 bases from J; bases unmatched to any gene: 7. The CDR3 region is CASSIPGTGGNYGYTL. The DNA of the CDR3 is TGTGCCAGCAGCATACCCGGGACAGGGGGGAACTATGGCTACACCCTC.

The CDR3 region has the DNA TGTGCCAGCAGCCCCCGGTCCAAGAAGAACACTGAAGCTTTCTTT. Encoded protein: CASSPRSKKNTEAFF. This chain links TRBV9 with TRBJ1-1; no reliable D call. Germline loops: CDR1 SGDLS, CDR2 YYNGEE. The CDR3 is made up of 15 amino acids. The V end lost 4 bases, the J end lost 1 base, and 14 bases lay between the germline ends.

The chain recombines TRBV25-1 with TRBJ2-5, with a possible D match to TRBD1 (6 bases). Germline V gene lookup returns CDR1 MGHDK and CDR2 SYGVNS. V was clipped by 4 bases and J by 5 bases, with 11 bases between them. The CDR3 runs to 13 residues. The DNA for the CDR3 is TGTGCCAGCAGTGCCAGGGGTCCGGAGACCCAGTACTTC. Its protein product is CASSARGPETQYF. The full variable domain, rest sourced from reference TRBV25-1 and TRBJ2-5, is EADIYQTPRYLVIGTGKKITLECSQTMGHDKMYWYQQDPGMELHLIHYSYGVNSTEKGDLSSESTVSRIRTEHFPLTLESARPSHTSQYLCASSARGPETQYFGPGTRLLVL.

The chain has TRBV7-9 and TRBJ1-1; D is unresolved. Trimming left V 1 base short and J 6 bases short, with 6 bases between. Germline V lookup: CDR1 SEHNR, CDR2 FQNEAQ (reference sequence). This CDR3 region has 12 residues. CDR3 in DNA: TGTGCCAGCAGCTTAGAGGAATCTGAAGCTTTCTTT. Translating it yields CASSLEESEAFF.

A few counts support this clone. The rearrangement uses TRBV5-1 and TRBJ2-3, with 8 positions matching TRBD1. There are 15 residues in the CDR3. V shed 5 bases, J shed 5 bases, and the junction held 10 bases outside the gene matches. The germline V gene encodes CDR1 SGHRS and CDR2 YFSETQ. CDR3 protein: CASRSPGQDRDTQYF. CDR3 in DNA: TGCGCCAGCAGATCTCCGGGACAGGATAGAGATACGCAGTATTTT.

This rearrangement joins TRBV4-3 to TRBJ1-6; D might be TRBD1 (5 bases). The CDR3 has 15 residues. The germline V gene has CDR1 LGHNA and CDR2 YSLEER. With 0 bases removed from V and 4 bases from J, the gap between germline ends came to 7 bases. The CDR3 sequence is CASSQDGGYNSPLHF. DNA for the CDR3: TGCGCCAGCAGCCAAGATGGGGGTTATAATTCACCCCTCCACTTT.

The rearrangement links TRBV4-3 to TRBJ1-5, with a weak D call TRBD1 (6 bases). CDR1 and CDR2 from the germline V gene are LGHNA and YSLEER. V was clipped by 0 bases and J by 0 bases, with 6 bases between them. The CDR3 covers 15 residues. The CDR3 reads CASSQEDSSNQPQHF. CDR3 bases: TGCGCCAGCAGCCAAGAGGACAGTAGCAATCAGCCCCAGCATTTT.

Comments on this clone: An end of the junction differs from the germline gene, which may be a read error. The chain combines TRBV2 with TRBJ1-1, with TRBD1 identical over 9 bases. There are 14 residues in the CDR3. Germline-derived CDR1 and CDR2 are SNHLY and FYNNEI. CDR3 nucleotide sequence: TGTGCCAGCAGTGAATATCTTGATCCGGGACAGGGAACTTTT. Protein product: CASSEYLDPGQGTF.

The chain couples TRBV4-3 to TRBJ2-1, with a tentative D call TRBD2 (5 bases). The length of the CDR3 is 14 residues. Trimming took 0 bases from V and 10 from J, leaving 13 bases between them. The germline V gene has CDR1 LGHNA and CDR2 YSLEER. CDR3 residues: CASSQEYGIGEQFF. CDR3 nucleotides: TGCGCCAGCAGCCAAGAGTACGGGATCGGGGAGCAGTTCTTC.

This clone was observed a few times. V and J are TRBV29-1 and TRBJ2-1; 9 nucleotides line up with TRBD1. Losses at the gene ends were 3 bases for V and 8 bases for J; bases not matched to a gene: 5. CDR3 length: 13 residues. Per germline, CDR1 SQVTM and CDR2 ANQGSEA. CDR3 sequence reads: CSVDRDRVYEQFF. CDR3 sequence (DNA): TGCAGCGTTGACCGGGACAGGGTCTATGAGCAGTTCTTC.

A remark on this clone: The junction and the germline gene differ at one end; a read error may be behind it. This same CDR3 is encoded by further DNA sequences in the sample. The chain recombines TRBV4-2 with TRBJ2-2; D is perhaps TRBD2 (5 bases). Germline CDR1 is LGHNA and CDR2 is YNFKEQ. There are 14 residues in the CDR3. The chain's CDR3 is CASSQDPAVGELFF. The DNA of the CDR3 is TGTGCCAGCAGCCAAGATCCCGCTGTTGGGGAGCTGTTCTTT.

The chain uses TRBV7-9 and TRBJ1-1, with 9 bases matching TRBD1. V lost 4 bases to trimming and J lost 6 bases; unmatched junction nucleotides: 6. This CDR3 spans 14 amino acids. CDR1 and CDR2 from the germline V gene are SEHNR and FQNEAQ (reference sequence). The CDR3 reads CASSSGQGRPEAFF. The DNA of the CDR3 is TGTGCCAGCAGCTCCGGACAGGGGCGCCCTGAAGCTTTCTTT.

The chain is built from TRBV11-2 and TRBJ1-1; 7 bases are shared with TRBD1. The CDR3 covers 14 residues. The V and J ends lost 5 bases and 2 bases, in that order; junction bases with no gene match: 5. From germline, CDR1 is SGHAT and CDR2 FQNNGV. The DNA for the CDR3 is TGTGCCAGCAGCGTGGGACAGCGAAACACTGAAGCTTTCTTT. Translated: CASSVGQRNTEAFF. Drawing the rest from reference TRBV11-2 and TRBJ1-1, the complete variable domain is EAGVAQSPRYKIIEKRQSVAFWCNPISGHATLYWYQQILGQGPKLLIQFQNNGVVDDSQLPKDRFSAERLKGVDSTLKIQPAKLEDSAVYLCASSVGQRNTEAFFGQGTRLTVV.

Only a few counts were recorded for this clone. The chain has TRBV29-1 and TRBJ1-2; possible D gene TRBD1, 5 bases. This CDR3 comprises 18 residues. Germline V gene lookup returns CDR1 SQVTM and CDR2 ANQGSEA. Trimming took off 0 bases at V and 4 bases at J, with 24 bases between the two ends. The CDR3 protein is CSVEDLGADLTSPYGYTF. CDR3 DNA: TGCAGCGTTGAAGATCTAGGGGCGGACCTCACCTCCCCCTATGGCTACACCTTC.